The next 4 T cell receptor beta chains were all read from a single sample in a study of beta chain features in type 1 diabetes. Expressed TCRB transcripts were sequenced after all isolated RNA was converted to cDNA. This table comes from immunoSEQ multiplex PCR, and its TCRdb copy is limited to in-frame clones, with some not included. The data show around 690,000 clones, roughly 12% seen once. What these receptors recognize is not known. The study's findings and limits: People with Type 1 diabetes carried modestly yet significantly shorter TCRB CDR3s in all four CD4+ subsets.

Sequenced input: naive CD4+ T cells from blood. The receptors come from a man aged 30 to 39 with type 1 diabetes.

Comments on this clone: The sample carries other DNA sequences with the same CDR3. The genes are TRBV18 and TRBJ1-1, with no clear D. The germline V and J ends were trimmed by 6 bases and 2 bases, with 10 bases remaining between them. This CDR3 has 13 amino acids. The germline V gene encodes CDR1 KGHSH and CDR2 LQKENI. The CDR3 nucleotides are TGTGCCAGCTCCCTGGACTCTAACACTGAAGCTTTCTTT. This gives the protein CASSLDSNTEAFF. The whole variable domain, filled in from reference TRBV18 and TRBJ1-1, reads NAGVMQNPRHLVRRRGQEARLRCSPMKGHSHVYWYRQLPEEGLKFMVYLQKENIIDESGMPKERFSAEFPKEGPSILRIQQVVRGDSAAYFCASSLDSNTEAFFGQGTRLTVV.

This clone was observed a handful of times. V and J are TRBV5-1 and TRBJ2-5; TRBD2 aligns across 10 bases. The CDR3 sequence is 15 residues long. The junction had 5 bases not matched to a gene; V was cut back by 3 bases and J by 3 bases. Germline V lookup: CDR1 SGHRS, CDR2 YFSETQ. CDR3 loop: CASSSSGGAEETQYF. The DNA of the CDR3 is TGCGCCAGCAGCTCAAGCGGGGGGGCCGAAGAGACCCAGTACTTC.

J is TRBJ2-7 and V is TRBV5-1; unclear D gene. The CDR3 runs to 14 residues. Germline-derived CDR1 and CDR2 are SGHRS and YFSETQ. The germline V and J ends were trimmed by 2 bases and 0 bases, with 9 bases remaining between them. The CDR3 loop reads CASSFNGDSYEQYF. The CDR3 region has the DNA TGCGCCAGCAGCTTTAACGGAGACTCCTACGAGCAGTACTTC.

This clone was seen a few times. V gene TRBV5-6 combines with J gene TRBJ2-7, with unresolved D. This CDR3 contains 12 residues. V lost 1 base and J 5 bases, leaving 7 bases between the germline ends. The germline gives CDR1 SGHDT, CDR2 YYEEEE. This CDR3 is CASSLYINEQYF. CDR3 DNA: TGTGCCAGCAGCTTGTATATCAACGAGCAGTACTTC.